A single sample gave rise to the 23 T cell receptor beta chains below, sequenced in a study of blood T cell repertoires in COVID-19. Here immunoSEQ multiplex PCR was the method, and the copy in TCRdb shows in-frame clones only, minus some. Found here are tens of thousands of clones, 60% to 85% of them singletons; the top ten hold 4% to 6%. The sequencing input was peripheral blood. The origin of the receptors is a human donor in a cohort sampled during active COVID-19.

The rearrangement uses TRBV7-9 and TRBJ1-4; 8 bases map to TRBD1. The CDR3 is made up of 15 amino acids. Germline CDR1 and CDR2: SEHNR and FQNEAQ (reference sequence). V lost 7 bases, J lost 5 bases, and 9 bases stayed unmatched. The CDR3 DNA follows: TGTGCCAGCACTCCCGGGACAGGCGTCAATGAAAAACTGTTTTTT. This gives the protein CASTPGTGVNEKLFF.

The genes are TRBV10-2 and TRBJ1-2, with no clear D. V shed 0 bases and J shed 4 bases, with 12 bases lying between them. Per germline, CDR1 WSHSY and CDR2 SAAADI. This CDR3 has 15 residues. DNA for the CDR3: TGCGCCAGCAGTGAGTCGAGGGCAGACCCCTATGGCTACACCTTC. Residues: CASSESRADPYGYTF.

V is TRBV6-1 and J is TRBJ1-5, with D tentatively TRBD1 (6 bases). The V gene lost 0 bases and the J gene lost 2 bases, with 8 bases spanning the gap. The CDR3 loop spans 15 amino acids. CDR1 is MNHNS, CDR2 SASEGT, per germline. In nucleotides, the CDR3 is TGTGCCAGCAGTGAAGCAGCAGGGGGCAATCAGCCCCAGCATTTT. As protein: CASSEAAGGNQPQHF.

This clone is a singleton in its sample. The V gene is TRBV6-6, the J gene TRBJ2-4, with D perhaps TRBD2 (6 bases). Trimming left V 4 bases short and J 6 bases short, with 16 bases between. The CDR3 covers 15 residues. Germline CDR1 is MNHNY and CDR2 is SVGAGI (reference sequence). The CDR3 loop reads CASSSGLNQLNIQYF. The CDR3 DNA is TGTGCCAGCAGTTCGGGACTGAACCAACTAAACATTCAGTACTTC.

The rearrangement links TRBV18 to TRBJ1-1; TRBD1 agrees at 7 bases. Looked up from germline, CDR1 is KGHSH and CDR2 is LQKENI. The CDR3 consists of 14 residues. Trimming removed 4 bases from V and 2 bases from J; junction bases left unmatched: 4. Here the CDR3 DNA reads TGTGCCAGCTCACTGGGACAGCTCAACACTGAAGCTTTCTTT. It codes for CASSLGQLNTEAFF.

This clone was seen a few times. The genes are TRBV28 and TRBJ1-6; D may be TRBD1 (5 bases). V was shortened by 7 bases and J by 4 bases, with 14 bases between the two germline ends. Germline CDR1 is MDHEN and CDR2 is SYDVKM. The CDR3 covers 15 residues. The CDR3 region is CASTPSGWYNSPLHF. As DNA, the CDR3 is TGTGCCAGCACCCCATCAGGGTGGTATAATTCACCCCTCCACTTT.

The V call is TRBV24-1, the J call TRBJ1-2, with TRBD1 matching over 7 bases. The ends lost 6 bases at V and 6 bases at J; junction bases unmatched: 6. Germline V CDR1 and CDR2: KGHDR, SFDVKD. The CDR3 totals 13 residues. CDR3 bases: TGTGCCACCAGTCAGGAACAGGGGCATGGCTACACCTTC. It is translated as CATSQEQGHGYTF.

The chain combines TRBV18 with TRBJ2-5; TRBD1 matches 8 bases. V dropped 4 bases and J dropped 5; count of bases not matched to a gene: 9. The CDR3 is made up of 15 amino acids. Germline V CDR1 and CDR2: KGHSH, LQKENI. The CDR3 region has the DNA TGTGCCAGCTCACAACGGACAGGGATAGAGGAGACCCAGTACTTC. Its protein product is CASSQRTGIEETQYF.

This clone was seen a handful of times. V is TRBV7-9 and J is TRBJ1-6; tentatively, D is TRBD1 (6 bases). CDR3 length: 13 residues. CDR1 and CDR2 from the germline V gene are SEHNR and FQNEAQ (reference sequence). Trimming removed 9 bases at V and 5 bases at J, with 11 bases between. The chain's CDR3 is CASGDNNNSPLHF. For the CDR3, the DNA is TGTGCCAGTGGGGACAATAATAATTCACCCCTCCACTTT.

This rearrangement joins TRBV19 to TRBJ1-2; a possible D gene is TRBD1 (6 bases). The ends were cut back, 3 bases at V and 0 bases at J, with 8 bases in the middle. Looked up from germline, CDR1 is LNHDA and CDR2 is SQIVND (reference sequence). The CDR3 has 14 residues. CDR3 nucleotides: TGTGCCAGTAGTATTGGGGGCCCTAACTATGGCTACACCTTC. Protein: CASSIGGPNYGYTF.

This rearrangement joins TRBV6-5 to TRBJ1-2, with D possibly being TRBD1 (6 bases). The V gene's germline CDR1 is MNHEY and CDR2 SVGAGI. Trimming took off 7 bases at V and 4 bases at J, with 13 bases between the two ends. This CDR3 is 13 amino acids long. CDR3 region: CASTIQGIYGYTF. The CDR3 bases are TGTGCCAGCACTATACAGGGCATCTATGGCTACACCTTC.

The sample holds one count of this clone. Other DNA sequences of this sample code for an identical CDR3. This chain connects TRBV19 to TRBJ1-2; D uncertain. Between the trimmed V and J ends, which lost 3 bases and 2 bases, there was a span of 4 bases. The germline V gene has CDR1 LNHDA and CDR2 SQIVND (reference sequence). The CDR3 consists of 12 residues. The CDR3: CASSIQNYGYTF. CDR3 nucleotides: TGTGCCAGTAGTATCCAAAACTATGGCTACACCTTC.

CDR3 DNA sequence: TGTGCCAGCAGCGATAGTCTCAGGGCTTACGAGCAGTACTTC. Protein: CASSDSLRAYEQYF. This chain connects TRBV7-9 to TRBJ2-7; D might be TRBD1 (5 bases). The CDR3 consists of 14 residues. Germline V gene data show CDR1 as SEHNR and CDR2 as FQNEAQ (reference sequence). The V end lost 5 bases, the J end lost 4 bases, and 15 bases lay between the germline ends.

The chain joins TRBV18 to TRBJ1-1; the D gene is possibly TRBD1 (6 bases). The V and J ends lost 3 bases and 8 bases respectively, with 13 bases between them. The CDR3 totals 13 residues. CDR1 KGHSH and CDR2 LQKENI come from the germline V gene. The CDR3 here is CASSPGGPWEAFF. CDR3 sequence (DNA): TGTGCCAGCTCACCGGGGGGGCCTTGGGAAGCTTTCTTT.

This sequence joins TRBV28 and TRBJ2-7; 10 nucleotides align to TRBD1. CDR3 length: 12 residues. Per the germline V gene, CDR1 is MDHEN and CDR2 is SYDVKM. The J segment lost 7 bases and the V segment lost 8 bases, leaving 5 bases of the junction unmatched. The CDR3 protein is CASGTGDAEQYF. The CDR3 DNA reads TGTGCCAGCGGGACAGGGGATGCGGAGCAGTACTTC.

The chain is built from TRBV28 and TRBJ2-7; 9 positions agree with TRBD2. The CDR3 totals 15 residues. V was pared by 3 bases and J by 3 bases, with 6 bases of the junction left unmatched. Looked up from germline, CDR1 is MDHEN and CDR2 is SYDVKM. DNA of the CDR3: TGTGCCAGCAGTTTCACGGCTAGCGGGAACTACGAGCAGTACTTC. Translated, it gives CASSFTASGNYEQYF.

The chain is built from TRBV9 and TRBJ2-1; D gene unclear. The CDR3 covers 15 residues. V dropped 0 bases and J dropped 7 bases, with 14 bases sitting between them. Germline values: CDR1 SGDLS, CDR2 YYNGEE. This CDR3 is CASSVASDIGNEQFF. In nucleotides, the CDR3 is TGTGCCAGCAGCGTAGCCAGTGACATTGGAAATGAGCAGTTCTTC.

Comments on this clone: The junction does not match germline at one end; this may be a read error. The chain recombines TRBV9 with TRBJ2-7, with 13 bases lining up with TRBD2. The germline V gene encodes CDR1 SGDLS and CDR2 YYNGEE. The CDR3 has 14 residues. CDR3 nucleotide sequence: TGTGCCAGCAGCACAAATCGACTAGCGGGAGGCCTCAATTGG. Protein: CASSTNRLAGGLNW.

The gene calls are TRBV27 and TRBJ2-5, with TRBD2 matching over 12 bases. The CDR3 is made up of 14 amino acids. V gave up 10 bases and J gave up 10 bases; unmatched junction bases: 13. Germline V CDR1 and CDR2: MNHEY, SMNVEV (reference sequence). The CDR3 nucleotides are TGTGCCACCATGGAGCTAGCGGGAGGGGGTGACCAGTACTTC. Its translation: CATMELAGGGDQYF.

The chain joins TRBV5-6 to TRBJ2-7; tentative D call: TRBD1 (6 bases). The CDR3 loop spans 15 amino acids. The V gene's germline CDR1 is SGHDT and CDR2 YYEEEE. The V end was cut by 0 bases, the J end by 3 bases, with 13 bases between. The CDR3 coding sequence is TGTGCCAGCAGCTTGGGACCCCGAGGGGGCTACGAGCAGTACTTC. Protein: CASSLGPRGGYEQYF.

The chain recombines TRBV13 with TRBJ2-1; D gene unclear. The V end was cut by 5 bases, the J end by 5 bases, with 13 bases between. Germline CDR1 reads PRHDT; CDR2 reads FYEKMQ (reference sequence). The CDR3 sequence is 14 residues long. The CDR3 sequence: CASSPRAQNNEQFF. Written as DNA, the CDR3 is TGTGCCAGCAGCCCACGAGCACAGAACAATGAGCAGTTCTTC.

The rearrangement joins TRBV6-5 to TRBJ2-7; D might be TRBD1 (7 bases). V was pared by 4 bases and J by 6 bases, with 10 bases between. CDR3 length: 12 residues. Germline V lookup: CDR1 MNHEY, CDR2 SVGAGI. The CDR3 bases are TGTGCCAGCAGTTTTCAGGGGGGCGAGCAGTACTTC. This gives the protein CASSFQGGEQYF.

V gene TRBV7-3 combines with J gene TRBJ1-1, with D possibly matching TRBD1 (5 bases). CDR3 length: 14 amino acids. Trimming left V 2 bases short and J 4 bases short, with 11 bases between. Germline loops: CDR1 SGHTA, CDR2 FQGTGA. CDR3 DNA: TGTGCCAGCAGCTTAGATTCGGGGGGCACTGAAGCTTTCTTT. Encoded protein: CASSLDSGGTEAFF.